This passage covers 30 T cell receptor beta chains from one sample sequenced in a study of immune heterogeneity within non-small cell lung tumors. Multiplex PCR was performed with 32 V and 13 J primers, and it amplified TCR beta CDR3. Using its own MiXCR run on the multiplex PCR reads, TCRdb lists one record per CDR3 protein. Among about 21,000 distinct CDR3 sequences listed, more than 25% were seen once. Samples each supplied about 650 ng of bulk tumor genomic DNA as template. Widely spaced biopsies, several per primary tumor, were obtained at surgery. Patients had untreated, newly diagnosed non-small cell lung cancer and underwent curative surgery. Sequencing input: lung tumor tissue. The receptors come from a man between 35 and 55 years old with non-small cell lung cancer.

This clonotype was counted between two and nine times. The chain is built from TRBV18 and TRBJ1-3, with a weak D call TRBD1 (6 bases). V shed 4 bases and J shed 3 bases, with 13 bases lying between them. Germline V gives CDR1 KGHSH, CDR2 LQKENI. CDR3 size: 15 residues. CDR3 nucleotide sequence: TGTGCCAGCTCACAAAGACAGGACCATGGAAACACCATATATTTT. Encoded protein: CASSQRQDHGNTIYF.

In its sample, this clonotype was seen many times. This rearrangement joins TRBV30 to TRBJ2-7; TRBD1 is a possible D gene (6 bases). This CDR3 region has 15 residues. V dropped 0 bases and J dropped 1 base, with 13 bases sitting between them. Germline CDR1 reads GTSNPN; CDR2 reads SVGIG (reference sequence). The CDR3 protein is CAWSVGGQLSYEQYF. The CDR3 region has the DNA TGTGCCTGGAGTGTAGGCGGACAGTTGTCCTACGAGCAGTACTTC. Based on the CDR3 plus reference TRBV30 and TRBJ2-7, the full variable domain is SQTIHQWPATLVQPVGSPLSLECTVEGTSNPNLYWYRQAAGRGLQLLFYSVGIGQISSEVPQNLSASRPQDRQFILSSKKLLLSDSGFYLCAWSVGGQLSYEQYFGPGTRLTVT.

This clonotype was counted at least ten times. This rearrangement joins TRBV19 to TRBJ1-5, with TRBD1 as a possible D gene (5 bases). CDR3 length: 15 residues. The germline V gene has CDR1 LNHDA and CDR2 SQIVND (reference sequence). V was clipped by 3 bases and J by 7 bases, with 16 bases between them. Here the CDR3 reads CASSMVRASGQPQHF. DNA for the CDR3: TGTGCCAGTAGTATGGTCAGGGCGAGCGGGCAGCCCCAGCATTTT.

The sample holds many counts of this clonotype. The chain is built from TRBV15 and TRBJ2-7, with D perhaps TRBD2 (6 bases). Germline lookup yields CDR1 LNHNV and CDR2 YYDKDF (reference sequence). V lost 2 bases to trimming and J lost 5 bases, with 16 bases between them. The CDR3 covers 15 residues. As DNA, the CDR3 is TGTGCCACCAGCAGAACCCGGGACTTCGAACACGAGCAGTACTTC. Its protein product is CATSRTRDFEHEQYF.

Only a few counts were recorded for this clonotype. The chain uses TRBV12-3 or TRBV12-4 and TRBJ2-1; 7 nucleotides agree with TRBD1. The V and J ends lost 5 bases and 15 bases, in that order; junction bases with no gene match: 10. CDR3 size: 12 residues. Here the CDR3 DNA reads TGTGCCAGCAGTATGGACAGGTCCCATCCGTTCTTC. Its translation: CASSMDRSHPFF.

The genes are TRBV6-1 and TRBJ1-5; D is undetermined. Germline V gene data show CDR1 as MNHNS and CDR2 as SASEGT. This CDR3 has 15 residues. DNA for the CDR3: TGTCCTTGTAGGTACCCCTCAAGAGGGTGTCAGCCCCAGCATTTT. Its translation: CPCRYPSRGCQPQHF.

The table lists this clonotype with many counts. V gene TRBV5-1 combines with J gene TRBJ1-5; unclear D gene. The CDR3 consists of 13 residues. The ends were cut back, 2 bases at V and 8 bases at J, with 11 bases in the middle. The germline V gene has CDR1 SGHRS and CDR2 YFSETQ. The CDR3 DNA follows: TGCGCCAGCAGCTTATCGGACGGGAAGCCCCAGCATTTT. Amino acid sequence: CASSLSDGKPQHF. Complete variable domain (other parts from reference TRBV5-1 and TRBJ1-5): KAGVTQTPRYLIKTRGQQVTLSCSPISGHRSVSWYQQTPGQGLQFLFEYFSETQRNKGNFPGRFSGRQFSNSRSEMNVSTLELGDSALYLCASSLSDGKPQHFGDGTRLSIL.

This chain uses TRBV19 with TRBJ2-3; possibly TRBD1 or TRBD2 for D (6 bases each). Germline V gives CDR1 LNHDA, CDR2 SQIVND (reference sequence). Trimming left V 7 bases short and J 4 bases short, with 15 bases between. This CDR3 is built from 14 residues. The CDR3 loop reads CASMRTASADTQYF. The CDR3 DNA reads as TGTGCCAGTATGAGGACAGCTAGCGCAGATACGCAGTATTTT.

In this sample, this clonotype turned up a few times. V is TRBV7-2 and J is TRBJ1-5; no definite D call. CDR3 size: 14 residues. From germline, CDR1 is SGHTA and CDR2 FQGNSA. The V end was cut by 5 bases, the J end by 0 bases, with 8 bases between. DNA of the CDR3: TGTGCCAGCAGCCGGCATGCTAGCAATCAGCCCCAGCATTTT. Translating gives CASSRHASNQPQHF.

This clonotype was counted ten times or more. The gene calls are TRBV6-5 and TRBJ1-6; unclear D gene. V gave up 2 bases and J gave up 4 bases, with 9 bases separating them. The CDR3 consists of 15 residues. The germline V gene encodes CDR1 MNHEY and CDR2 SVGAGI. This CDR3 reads CASSYDGSYNSPLHF. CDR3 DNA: TGTGCCAGCAGTTACGATGGATCTTATAATTCACCCCTCCACTTT.

The CDR3: CASSERTGATNEKLFF. CDR3 nucleotides: TGTGCCAGCAGTGAACGGACGGGAGCAACTAATGAAAAACTGTTTTTT. V gene TRBV25-1 combines with J gene TRBJ1-4; D is unresolved. Germline values: CDR1 MGHDK, CDR2 SYGVNS. The CDR3 contains 16 residues. V gave up 2 bases and J gave up 0 bases, with 10 bases separating them.

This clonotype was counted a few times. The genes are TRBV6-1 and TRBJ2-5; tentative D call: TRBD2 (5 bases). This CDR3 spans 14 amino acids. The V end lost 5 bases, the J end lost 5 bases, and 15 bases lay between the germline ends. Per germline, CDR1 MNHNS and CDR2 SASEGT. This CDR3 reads CASSRTEARETQYF. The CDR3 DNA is TGTGCCAGCAGTCGGACGGAGGCGCGCGAGACCCAGTACTTC.

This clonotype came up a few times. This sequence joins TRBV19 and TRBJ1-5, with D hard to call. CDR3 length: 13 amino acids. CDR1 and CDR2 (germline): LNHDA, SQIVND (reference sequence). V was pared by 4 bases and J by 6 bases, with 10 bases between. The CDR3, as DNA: TGTGCCAGTAGTAGGTCCATGGTTCAGCCCCAGCATTTT. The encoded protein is CASSRSMVQPQHF.

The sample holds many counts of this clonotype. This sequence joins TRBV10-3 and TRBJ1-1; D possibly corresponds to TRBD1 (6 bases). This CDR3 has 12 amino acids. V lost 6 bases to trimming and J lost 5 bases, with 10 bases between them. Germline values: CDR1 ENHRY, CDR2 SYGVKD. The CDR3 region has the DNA TGTGCCATCAGGGACCAGGGGACTGAAGCTTTCTTT. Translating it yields CAIRDQGTEAFF.

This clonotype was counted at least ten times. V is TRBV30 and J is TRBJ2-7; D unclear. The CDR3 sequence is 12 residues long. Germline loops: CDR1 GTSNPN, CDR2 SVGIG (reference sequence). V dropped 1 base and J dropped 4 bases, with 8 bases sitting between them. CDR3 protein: CAWSGPRYEQYF. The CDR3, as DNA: TGTGCCTGGAGTGGCCCAAGATACGAGCAGTACTTC. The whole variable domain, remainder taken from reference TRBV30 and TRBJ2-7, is SQTIHQWPATLVQPVGSPLSLECTVEGTSNPNLYWYRQAAGRGLQLLFYSVGIGQISSEVPQNLSASRPQDRQFILSSKKLLLSDSGFYLCAWSGPRYEQYFGPGTRLTVT.

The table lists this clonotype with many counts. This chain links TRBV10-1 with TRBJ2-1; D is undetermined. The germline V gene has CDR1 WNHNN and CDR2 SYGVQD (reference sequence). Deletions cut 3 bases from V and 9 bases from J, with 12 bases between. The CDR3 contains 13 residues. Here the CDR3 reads CASSDHQRFEQFF. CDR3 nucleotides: TGCGCCAGCAGTGATCACCAAAGGTTTGAGCAGTTCTTC.

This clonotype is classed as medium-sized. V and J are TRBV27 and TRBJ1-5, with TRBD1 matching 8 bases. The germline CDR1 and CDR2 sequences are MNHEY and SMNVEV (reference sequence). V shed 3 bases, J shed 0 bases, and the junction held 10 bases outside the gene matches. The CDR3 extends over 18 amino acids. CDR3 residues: CASSFRGQGPYSNQPQHF. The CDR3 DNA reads TGTGCCAGCAGTTTCCGAGGACAGGGCCCTTATAGCAATCAGCCCCAGCATTTT.

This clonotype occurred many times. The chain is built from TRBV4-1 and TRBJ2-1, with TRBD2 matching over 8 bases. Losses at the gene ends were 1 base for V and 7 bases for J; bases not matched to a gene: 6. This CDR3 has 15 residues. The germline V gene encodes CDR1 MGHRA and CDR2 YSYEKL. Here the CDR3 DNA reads TGCGCCAGCAGCCAAGTACTAGCGGCGGGTAATGAGCAGTTCTTC. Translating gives CASSQVLAAGNEQFF.

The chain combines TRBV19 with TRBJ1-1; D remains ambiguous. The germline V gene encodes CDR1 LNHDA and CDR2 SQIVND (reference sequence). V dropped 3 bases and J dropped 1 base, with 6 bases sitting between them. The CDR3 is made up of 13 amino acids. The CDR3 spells CASSMGPNTEAFF. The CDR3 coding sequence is TGTGCCAGTAGTATGGGCCCGAACACTGAAGCTTTCTTT.

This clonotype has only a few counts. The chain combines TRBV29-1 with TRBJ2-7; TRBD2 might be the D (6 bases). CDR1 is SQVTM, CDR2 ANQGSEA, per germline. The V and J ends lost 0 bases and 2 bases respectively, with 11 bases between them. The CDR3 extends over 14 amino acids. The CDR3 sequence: CSVEDDRGTYEQYF. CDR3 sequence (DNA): TGCAGCGTTGAAGACGACCGGGGGACCTACGAGCAGTACTTC.

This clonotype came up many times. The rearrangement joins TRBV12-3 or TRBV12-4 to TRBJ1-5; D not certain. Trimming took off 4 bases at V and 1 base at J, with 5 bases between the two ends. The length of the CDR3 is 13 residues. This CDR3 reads CASSSDSNQPQHF. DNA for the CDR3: TGTGCCAGCAGTTCAGACAGCAATCAGCCCCAGCATTTT.

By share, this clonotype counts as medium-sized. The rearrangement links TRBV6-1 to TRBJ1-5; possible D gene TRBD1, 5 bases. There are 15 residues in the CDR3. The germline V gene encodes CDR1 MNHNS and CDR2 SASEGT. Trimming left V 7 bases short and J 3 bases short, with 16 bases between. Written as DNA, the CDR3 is TGTGCCAGCATGGGGAATTGGGGCACCAATCAGCCCCAGCATTTT. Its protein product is CASMGNWGTNQPQHF.

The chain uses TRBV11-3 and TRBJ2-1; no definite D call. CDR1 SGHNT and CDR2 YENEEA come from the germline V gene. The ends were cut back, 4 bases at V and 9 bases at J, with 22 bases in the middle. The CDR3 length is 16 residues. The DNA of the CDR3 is TGTGCCAGCAGCTCTCCCTGGGGTAGTCGTGGTCTTGAGCAGTTCTTC. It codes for CASSSPWGSRGLEQFF.

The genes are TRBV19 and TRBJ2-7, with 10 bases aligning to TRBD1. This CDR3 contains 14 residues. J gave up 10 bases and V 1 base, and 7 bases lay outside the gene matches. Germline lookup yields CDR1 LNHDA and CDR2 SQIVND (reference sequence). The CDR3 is CASSIGQGAGDQYF. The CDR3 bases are TGTGCCAGTAGTATAGGACAGGGGGCGGGTGATCAGTACTTC.

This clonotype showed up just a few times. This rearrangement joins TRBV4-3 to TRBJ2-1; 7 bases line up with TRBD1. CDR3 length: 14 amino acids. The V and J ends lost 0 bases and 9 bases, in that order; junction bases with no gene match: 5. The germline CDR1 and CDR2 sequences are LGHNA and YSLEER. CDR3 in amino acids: CASSQDSSGGEQFF. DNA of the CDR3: TGCGCCAGCAGCCAAGACTCGTCAGGGGGTGAGCAGTTCTTC.

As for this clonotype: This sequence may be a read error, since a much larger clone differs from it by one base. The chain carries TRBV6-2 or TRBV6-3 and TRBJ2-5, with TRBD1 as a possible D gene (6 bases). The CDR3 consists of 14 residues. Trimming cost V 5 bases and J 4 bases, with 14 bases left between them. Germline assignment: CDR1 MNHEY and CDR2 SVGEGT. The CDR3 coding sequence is TGTGCCAGCAGTCAAGGGGAACAGGGAGAGACCCAGTACTTC. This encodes CASSQGEQGETQYF.

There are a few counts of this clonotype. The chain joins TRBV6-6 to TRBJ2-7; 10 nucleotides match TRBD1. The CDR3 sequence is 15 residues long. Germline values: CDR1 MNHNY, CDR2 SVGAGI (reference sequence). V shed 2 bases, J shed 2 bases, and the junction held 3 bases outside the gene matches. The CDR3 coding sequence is TGTGCCAGCAGTTACCTAGACAGGGGGCCCTACGAGCAGTACTTC. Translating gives CASSYLDRGPYEQYF.

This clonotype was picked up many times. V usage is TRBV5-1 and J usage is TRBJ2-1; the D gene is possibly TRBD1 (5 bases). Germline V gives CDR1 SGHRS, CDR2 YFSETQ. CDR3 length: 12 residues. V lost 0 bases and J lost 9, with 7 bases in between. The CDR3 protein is CASSLGGGEQFF. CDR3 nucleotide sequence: TGCGCCAGCAGCTTGGGGGGCGGTGAGCAGTTCTTC.

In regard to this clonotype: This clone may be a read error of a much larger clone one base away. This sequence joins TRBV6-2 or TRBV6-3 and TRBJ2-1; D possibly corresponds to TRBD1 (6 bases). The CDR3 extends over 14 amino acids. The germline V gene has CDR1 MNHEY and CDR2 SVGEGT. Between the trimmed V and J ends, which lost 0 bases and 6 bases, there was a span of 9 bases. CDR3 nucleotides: TGTGCCAGCAGTTACTCCCAGGGGTCCAATGAGCAGTTCTTC. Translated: CASSYSQGSNEQFF.

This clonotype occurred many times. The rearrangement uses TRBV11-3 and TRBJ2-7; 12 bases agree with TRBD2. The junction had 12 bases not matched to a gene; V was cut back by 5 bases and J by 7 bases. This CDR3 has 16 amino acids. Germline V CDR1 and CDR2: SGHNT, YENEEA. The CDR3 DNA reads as TGTGCCAGCAGCGCGCTGGCTAGCGGGAGGGCGGAAGAGCAGTACTTC. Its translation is CASSALASGRAEEQYF.